Presented here are 10 T cell receptor beta chains from one specimen sequenced in a study of vaccination effects on CD4 cells after COVID-19. Antigen-specific CD4+ T cells were expanded (with viral peptide pools) by the ViraFEST assay ahead of sequencing. Investigators separated out CD4+ T cells once around eleven days of culture had passed. This person caught SARS-CoV-2 sometime from March to December 2020, and PCR testing confirmed the infection. Generated by immunoSEQ multiplex PCR, the TCRdb table keeps only in-frame clones and is missing some. The table records more than 20,000 clones, roughly 71% of them present only once. Their cognate antigens are unknown. This specimen consisted of CD4+ T cells from PBMCs cultured with SARS-CoV-2 spike peptides, obtained before COVID-19 vaccination. The receptors stem from a human donor who had a prior SARS-CoV-2 infection.

This clone was seen once. The V and J genes are TRBV9 and TRBJ2-1; 10 nucleotides align to TRBD2. V lost 0 bases and J lost 2; bases outside the gene matches: 5. Germline V gene lookup returns CDR1 SGDLS and CDR2 YYNGEE. The CDR3 totals 17 residues. The chain's CDR3 is CASSVDASGGTYNEQFF. CDR3 sequence (DNA): TGTGCCAGCAGCGTAGATGCTAGCGGGGGTACCTACAATGAGCAGTTCTTC.

This sequence joins TRBV7-2 and TRBJ2-3, with D maybe TRBD1 (6 bases). Germline V CDR1 and CDR2: SGHTA, FQGNSA. V was cut by 2 bases and J by 5 bases, with 17 bases left in between. The CDR3 runs 16 residues. The CDR3 sequence is CASSLSSTGSGDTQYF. CDR3 in DNA: TGTGCCAGCAGCTTAAGTTCTACAGGGAGTGGAGATACGCAGTATTTT.

This chain joins TRBV30 and TRBJ1-5; no firm D call. Trimming took 2 bases from V and 5 from J, leaving 13 bases between them. This CDR3 has 14 amino acids. Looked up from germline, CDR1 is GTSNPN and CDR2 is SVGIG (reference sequence). The CDR3: CAWSSGVGDQPQHF. For the CDR3, the DNA is TGTGCCTGGAGTTCCGGTGTAGGCGATCAGCCCCAGCATTTT.

The DNA of the CDR3 is TGTGCCAGCAGCCCTTCTCCCGGGCAGGGCACAGATACGCAGTATTTT. Protein product: CASSPSPGQGTDTQYF. This sequence joins TRBV7-9 and TRBJ2-3; no clear D. The CDR3 is made up of 16 amino acids. Trimming pared 5 bases from V and 1 base from J, leaving 16 bases between. CDR1 is SEHNR, CDR2 FQNEAQ, per germline (reference sequence).

In its sample, this clone was seen a few times. This chain uses TRBV6-2 or TRBV6-3 with TRBJ1-5; 7 nucleotides line up with TRBD1. The CDR3 has 16 amino acids. V lost 6 bases to trimming and J lost 6 bases; unmatched junction nucleotides: 14. Germline CDR1 reads MNHEY; CDR2 reads SVGEGT. The CDR3 region has the DNA TGTGCCAGCAGCCCTTTGTCAGAGGGGGCAAGTCAGCCCCAGCATTTT. Residues: CASSPLSEGASQPQHF.

The chain is built from TRBV9 and TRBJ1-2; 9 nucleotides line up with TRBD1. In germline, CDR1 is SGDLS, CDR2 YYNGEE. V was clipped by 4 bases and J by 2 bases; unmatched bases: 3. The CDR3 runs 14 residues. The CDR3 sequence: CASSLTGGNYGYTF. The CDR3 DNA is TGTGCCAGCAGCCTCACAGGGGGCAACTATGGCTACACCTTC.

This clone was observed once. The chain couples TRBV2 to TRBJ2-5, with D perhaps matching TRBD1 (6 bases). V was pared by 7 bases and J by 2 bases, with 23 bases between. CDR1 is SNHLY and CDR2 is FYNNEI in the germline V gene. The CDR3 is 17 amino acids. The DNA of the CDR3 is TGTGCCAGCAATGGATATGGTGGGACAACCTTACAAGAGACCCAGTACTTC. Protein product: CASNGYGGTTLQETQYF.

The chain combines TRBV2 with TRBJ2-1, with TRBD1 as a possible D gene (5 bases). Trimming took 7 bases from V and 2 from J, leaving 12 bases between them. The CDR3 totals 14 residues. From germline, CDR1 is SNHLY and CDR2 FYNNEI. The CDR3 nucleotides are TGTGCCAGCACCCCCCAGGGTGCCTACAATGAGCAGTTCTTC. This gives the protein CASTPQGAYNEQFF.

V and J are TRBV7-9 and TRBJ2-2, with 13 bases matching TRBD2. The CDR3 is 19 amino acids. CDR1 and CDR2 (germline): SEHNR, FQNEAQ (reference sequence). Trimming took 0 bases from V and 2 from J; bases not matched to a gene: 6. In DNA, the CDR3 is TGTGCCAGCAGCTTAGCGCTGACTAGCGGGAGGTCAAACACCGGGGAGCTGTTTTTT. Protein: CASSLALTSGRSNTGELFF.

Here the CDR3 reads CASSLAGAAGGGYTF. In DNA, the CDR3 is TGCGCCAGCAGCTTAGCAGGGGCCGCTGGAGGTGGCTACACCTTC. This chain joins TRBV5-1 and TRBJ1-2; a possible D gene is TRBD1 (6 bases). The germline gives CDR1 SGHRS, CDR2 YFSETQ. This CDR3 region has 15 residues. Deletions cut 2 bases from V and 7 bases from J, with 18 bases between.